This TCR beta chain was sequenced during a study of blood T cell repertoires in COVID-19. Study details: Acute and convalescent COVID-19 specimens originated in the United States, Italy and Spain. From T cells, B-cell-depleted T cells, or PBMCs came the material, which was cDNA or gDNA.

Original processing notes: Estimation of nucleated cell counts relied on the amplification of reference gene primers. Only in-frame clones appear in the TCRdb table, and some are missing; sequencing was by immunoSEQ multiplex PCR. D and trimming come from the DNA, and the V and J calls and clone size come from that table. The sample includes about 360,000 clones, more than 75% of them seen just once. V was pared by 6 bases and J by 1 base, with 16 bases between. Germline V gene data show CDR1 as LNHDA and CDR2 as SQIVND (reference sequence). This CDR3 has 16 residues. The rearrangement links TRBV19 to TRBJ1-5; D unclear. Sequencing was performed on peripheral blood. This clonotype was sampled from a human donor with acute or convalescent COVID-19. The donor label of this sample is uncertain. The CDR3 DNA follows: TGTGCCAGTAGCGTATGGCCTTTCCCGAGCAATCAGCCCCAGCATTTT. Its protein product is CASSVWPFPSNQPQHF.